What follows are 2 T cell receptor beta chains derived from one specimen sequenced in a study of Graves' ophthalmopathy and Graves' hyperthyroidism. Amplifying from RNA transcripts, the study obtained TCR beta CDR3 regions. Investigators did first-round RT-PCR with HTBI primers, then second-round multiplex PCR. One entry per CDR3 protein, called by TCRdb with MiXCR from the multiplex PCR reads. The sample has 150,000 to 200,000 distinct CDR3 sequences, just under 40% seen once; the top ten hold around 8.9%. The sequenced sample consisted of peripheral blood. The receptor set was obtained from a man aged 25 to 45 with Graves' ophthalmopathy.

J is TRBJ2-7 and V is TRBV6-5, with 8 nucleotides matching TRBD1. The V gene end was trimmed by 2 bases and the J gene end by 5 bases; junction bases not matched to a gene: 5. This CDR3 is built from 14 residues. Germline CDR1 reads MNHEY; CDR2 reads SVGAGI. CDR3 coding DNA: TGTGCCAGCAGTTACAACAGGGGGGACCACGAGCAGTACTTC. Translating gives CASSYNRGDHEQYF.

The CDR3 protein is CATSDSQGGRYGYTF. The CDR3 DNA reads as TGTGCCACCAGTGATTCCCAGGGGGGTCGCTATGGCTACACCTTC. The V and J genes are TRBV24-1 and TRBJ1-2; 7 positions agree with TRBD1. The junction had 6 bases not matched to a gene; V was cut back by 2 bases and J by 4 bases. The CDR3 is 15 amino acids. The V gene's germline CDR1 is KGHDR and CDR2 SFDVKD.